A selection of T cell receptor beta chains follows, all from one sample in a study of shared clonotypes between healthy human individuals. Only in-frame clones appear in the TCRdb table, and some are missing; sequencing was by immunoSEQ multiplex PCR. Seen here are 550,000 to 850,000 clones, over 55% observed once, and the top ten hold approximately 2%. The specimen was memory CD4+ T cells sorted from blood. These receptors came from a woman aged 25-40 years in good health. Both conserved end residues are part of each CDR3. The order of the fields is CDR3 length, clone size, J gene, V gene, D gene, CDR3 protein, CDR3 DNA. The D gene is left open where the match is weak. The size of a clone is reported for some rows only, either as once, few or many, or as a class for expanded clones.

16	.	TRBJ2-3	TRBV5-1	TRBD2	CASSLLAGGATDTQYF	TGCGCCAGCAGCTTGCTGGCGGGAGGAGCCACAGATACGCAGTATTTT
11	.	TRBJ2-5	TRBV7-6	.	CASSQGETQYF	TGTGCCAGCAGCCAGGGGGAGACCCAGTACTTC
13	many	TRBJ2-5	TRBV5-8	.	CASSPPGLETQYF	TGTGCCAGCAGCCCCCCCGGGCTGGAGACCCAGTACTTC
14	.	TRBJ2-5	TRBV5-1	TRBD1	CASRWQGDGETQYF	TGCGCCAGCAGGTGGCAGGGGGATGGAGAGACCCAGTACTTC
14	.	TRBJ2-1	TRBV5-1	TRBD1	CASSSGQGGNEQFF	TGCGCCAGCAGCTCGGGACAGGGAGGCAATGAGCAGTTCTTC
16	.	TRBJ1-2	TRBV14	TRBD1	CASSLGAGTGGFGHTF	TGTGCCAGCAGCCTGGGAGCCGGGACAGGGGGCTTTGGCCACACCTTC
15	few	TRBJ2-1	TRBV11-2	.	CASSLGASSYNEQFF	TGTGCCAGCAGCTTAGGGGCGAGCTCCTACAATGAGCAGTTCTTC
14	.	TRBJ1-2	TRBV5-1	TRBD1	CASSARQGANGYTF	TGCGCCAGCAGCGCCAGACAGGGGGCGAATGGCTACACCTTC
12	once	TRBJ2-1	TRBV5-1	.	CASSLEFNEQFF	TGCGCCAGCAGCTTGGAATTCAATGAGCAGTTCTTC
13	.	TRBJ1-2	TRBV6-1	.	CASREGVVGGYTF	TGTGCCAGCAGGGAGGGGGTGGTGGGTGGCTACACCTTC
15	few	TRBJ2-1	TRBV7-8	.	CASSSDSIRGNEQFF	TGTGCCAGCAGCTCAGACAGCATCCGAGGCAATGAGCAGTTCTTC
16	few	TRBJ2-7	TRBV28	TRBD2	CASSSDGGVIPYEQYF	TGTGCCAGCAGTTCCGATGGGGGGGTCATCCCCTACGAGCAGTACTTC